This TCR beta chain is from a study of blood T cell repertoires in COVID-19. Study details: The samples span acute and convalescent COVID-19 from the United States, Italy and Spain. The cDNA or gDNA used as material had been derived from T cells, B-cell-depleted T cells, or PBMCs.

The germline V gene encodes CDR1 SGHAT and CDR2 FQNNGV. V was clipped by 4 bases and J by 3 bases; unmatched bases: 8. The CDR3 has 15 amino acids. Authors' data handling: The assay estimated nucleated cells by amplifying reference gene primers. Measured with immunoSEQ multiplex PCR; TCRdb has only the in-frame clones, and not every one. That table furnishes V, J and clone size, whereas the DNA furnished D and trimming. Found here are about 240,000 clones, roughly 90% of them singletons; the top ten hold 6.2%. The sequenced sample was peripheral blood. This TCR derives from a man in his sixties with acute or convalescent COVID-19. The chain links TRBV11-2 to TRBJ2-7, with 8 bases that match TRBD1. The CDR3 region has the DNA TGTGCCAGCAGCTCTTCAGGGACAGGACTCTACGAGCAGTACTTC. Translation gives CASSSSGTGLYEQYF. Full variable domain (rest looked up from reference TRBV11-2 and TRBJ2-7): EAGVAQSPRYKIIEKRQSVAFWCNPISGHATLYWYQQILGQGPKLLIQFQNNGVVDDSQLPKDRFSAERLKGVDSTLKIQPAKLEDSAVYLCASSSSGTGLYEQYFGPGTRLTVT.